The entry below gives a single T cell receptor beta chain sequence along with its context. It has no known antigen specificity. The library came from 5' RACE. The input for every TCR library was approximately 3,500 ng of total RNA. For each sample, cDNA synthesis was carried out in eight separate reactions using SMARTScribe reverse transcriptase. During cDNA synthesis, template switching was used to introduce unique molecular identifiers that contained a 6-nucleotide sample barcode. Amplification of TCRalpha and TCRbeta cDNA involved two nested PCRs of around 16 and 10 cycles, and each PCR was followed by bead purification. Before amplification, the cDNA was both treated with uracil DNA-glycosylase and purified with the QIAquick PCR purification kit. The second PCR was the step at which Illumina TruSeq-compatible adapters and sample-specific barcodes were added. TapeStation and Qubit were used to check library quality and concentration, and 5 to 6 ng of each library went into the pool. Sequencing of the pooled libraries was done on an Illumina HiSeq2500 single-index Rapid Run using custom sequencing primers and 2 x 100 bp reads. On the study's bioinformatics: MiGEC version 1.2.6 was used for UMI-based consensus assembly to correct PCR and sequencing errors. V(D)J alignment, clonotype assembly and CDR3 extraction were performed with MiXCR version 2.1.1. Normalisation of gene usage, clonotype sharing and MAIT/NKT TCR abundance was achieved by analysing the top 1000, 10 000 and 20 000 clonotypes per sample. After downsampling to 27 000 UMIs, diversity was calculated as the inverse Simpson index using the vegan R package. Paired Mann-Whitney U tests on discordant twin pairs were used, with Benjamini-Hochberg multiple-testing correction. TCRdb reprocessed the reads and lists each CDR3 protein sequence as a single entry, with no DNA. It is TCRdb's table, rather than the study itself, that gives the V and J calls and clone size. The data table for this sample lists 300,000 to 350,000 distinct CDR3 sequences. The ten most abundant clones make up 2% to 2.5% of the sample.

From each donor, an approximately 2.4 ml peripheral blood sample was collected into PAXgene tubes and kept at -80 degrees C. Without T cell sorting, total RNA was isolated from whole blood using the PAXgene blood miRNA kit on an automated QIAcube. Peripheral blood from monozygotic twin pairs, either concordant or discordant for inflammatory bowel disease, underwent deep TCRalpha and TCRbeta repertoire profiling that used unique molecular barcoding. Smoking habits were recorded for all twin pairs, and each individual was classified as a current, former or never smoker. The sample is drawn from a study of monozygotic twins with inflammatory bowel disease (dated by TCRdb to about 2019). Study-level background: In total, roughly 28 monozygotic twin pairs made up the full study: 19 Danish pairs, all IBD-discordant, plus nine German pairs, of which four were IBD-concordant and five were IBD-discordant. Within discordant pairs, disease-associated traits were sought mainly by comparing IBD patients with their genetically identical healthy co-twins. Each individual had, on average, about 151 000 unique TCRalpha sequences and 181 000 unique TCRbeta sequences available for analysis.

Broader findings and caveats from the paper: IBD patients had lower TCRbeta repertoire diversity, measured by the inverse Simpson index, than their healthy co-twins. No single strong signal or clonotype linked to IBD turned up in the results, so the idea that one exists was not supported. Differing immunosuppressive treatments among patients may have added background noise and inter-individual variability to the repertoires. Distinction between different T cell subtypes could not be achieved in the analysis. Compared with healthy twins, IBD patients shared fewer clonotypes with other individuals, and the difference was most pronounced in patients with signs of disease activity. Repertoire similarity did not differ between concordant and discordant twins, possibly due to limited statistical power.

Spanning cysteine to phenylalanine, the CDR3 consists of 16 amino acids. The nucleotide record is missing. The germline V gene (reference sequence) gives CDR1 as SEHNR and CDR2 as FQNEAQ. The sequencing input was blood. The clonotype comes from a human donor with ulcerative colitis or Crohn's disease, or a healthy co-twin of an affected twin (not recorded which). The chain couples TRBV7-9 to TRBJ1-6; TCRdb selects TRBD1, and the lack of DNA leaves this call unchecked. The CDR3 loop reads CASSLAPGQGNSPLHF.